Below are 26 T cell receptor beta chains sequenced from a single sample in a study of CXCR3-negative and CXCR3-positive naive CD8 T cells. Their antigens remain unidentified. UMI-tagged TRB cDNA libraries were built via 5' RACE. From the 5' RACE reads, TCRdb lists one entry per CDR3 protein and no DNA. The sample is made up of 55,000 to 75,000 distinct CDR3 sequences, and the top ten hold about 0.78% of it. Findings of the study overall: More hydrophobic TRB CDR3s were found in CXCR3-positive naive cells than in CXCR3-negative naive cells.

The sequencing sample was made of naive CXCR3+ CD8+ T cells from blood. Subset: CD45RO-CCR7+CD27+CD95- naive CD8+ T cells expressing CXCR3 (TNR3+). The receptors here all came from a human donor in good health. Some clones in this sample may be carry-over from other donors' samples.

The chain uses TRBV29-1 and TRBJ2-2; absent DNA, TCRdb's TRBD2 call cannot be checked. The CDR3 totals 11 residues. Per the germline V gene, CDR1 is SQVTM and CDR2 is ANQGSEA. CDR3 residues: CSVEVGLASFF.

J is TRBJ2-7 and V is TRBV20-1. CDR3 length equals 14 residues. CDR1 DFQATT and CDR2 SNEGSKA come from the germline V gene (reference sequence). The CDR3 sequence is CSARDSIGFGEQYF.

The genes are TRBV27 and TRBJ2-2; checking the TCRdb D call of TRBD2 is not possible without DNA. The CDR3 has 15 residues. Germline V gives CDR1 MNHEY, CDR2 SMNVEV (reference sequence). This CDR3 is CASRLAGGDPGELFF.

This chain joins TRBV29-1 and TRBJ2-7; TCRdb reports TRBD1, a call that lacks DNA to check it against. Germline-derived CDR1 and CDR2 are SQVTM and ANQGSEA. The CDR3 contains 13 residues. CDR3: CSGTVTGAYEQYF.

The gene calls are TRBV21-1 and TRBJ2-7; TCRdb's D gene call, TRBD1, goes unchecked for lack of DNA. TRBV21-1 is classified as a pseudogene. The CDR3 consists of 16 residues. The CDR3 is CASSRRDREYSYEQYF.

The chain couples TRBV29-1 to TRBJ2-3. Germline V gene lookup returns CDR1 SQVTM and CDR2 ANQGSEA. The CDR3 extends over 14 amino acids. The CDR3 sequence: CSVERADSTDTQYF.

The rearrangement joins TRBV4-1 to TRBJ1-6; TCRdb lists TRBD1, though no DNA is available to test this call. Germline CDR1 is MGHRA and CDR2 is YSYEKL. This CDR3 is built from 15 residues. CDR3: CASSPTGDYNSPLHF.

The V call is TRBV11-2, the J call TRBJ2-1. The germline V gene has CDR1 SGHAT and CDR2 FQNNGV. CDR3 length equals 15 residues. The CDR3 reads CASSSEDGPYNEQFF.

V is TRBV29-1 and J is TRBJ1-2. Germline assignment: CDR1 SQVTM and CDR2 ANQGSEA. CDR3 length: 12 amino acids. The CDR3: CSLEGLSGGYTF.

The V call is TRBV2, the J call TRBJ2-4; as DNA is missing, the TRBD1 call by TCRdb cannot be tested. The CDR3 runs to 15 residues. Germline V CDR1 and CDR2: SNHLY, FYNNEI. The CDR3 sequence: CASSYSWTGENIQYF.

The J gene is TRBJ2-7, the V gene TRBV29-1; there is no DNA to check the TCRdb D call of TRBD2. Germline V gives CDR1 SQVTM, CDR2 ANQGSEA. The CDR3 has 14 residues. CDR3 loop: CSVEWPLAMGEQYF.

The chain uses TRBV29-1 and TRBJ2-7. CDR1 is SQVTM, CDR2 ANQGSEA, per germline. The CDR3 sequence is 16 residues long. CDR3 residues: CSVEGDLTGASYEQYF.

The chain recombines TRBV29-1 with TRBJ2-7. The CDR3 extends over 11 amino acids. From germline, CDR1 is SQVTM and CDR2 ANQGSEA. The CDR3 loop reads CSVVLPYEQYF.

The chain is built from TRBV7-3 and TRBJ1-1. This CDR3 spans 16 amino acids. The germline gives CDR1 SGHTA, CDR2 FQGTGA. CDR3 sequence reads: CASSLRDGGVNTEAFF. The complete variable domain, with remaining parts taken from reference TRBV7-3 and TRBJ1-1, reads GAGVSQTPSNKVTEKGKYVELRCDPISGHTALYWYRQSLGQGPEFLIYFQGTGAADDSGLPNDRFFAVRPEGSVSTLKIQRTERGDSAVYLCASSLRDGGVNTEAFFGQGTRLTVV.

This rearrangement joins TRBV28 to TRBJ2-3. The CDR3 extends over 13 amino acids. Germline CDR1 reads MDHEN; CDR2 reads SYDVKM. The CDR3 protein is CASSFIGTDTQYF. Full variable domain (rest looked up from reference TRBV28 and TRBJ2-3): DVKVTQSSRYLVKRTGEKVFLECVQDMDHENMFWYRQDPGLGLRLIYFSYDVKMKEKGDIPEGYSVSREKKERFSLILESASTNQTSMYLCASSFIGTDTQYFGPGTRLTVL.

The chain has TRBV19 and TRBJ2-1; checking the TCRdb D call of TRBD2 is not possible without DNA. Germline CDR1 is LNHDA and CDR2 is SQIVND (reference sequence). This CDR3 region has 14 residues. CDR3: CASSNGGGYNEQFF.

The chain links TRBV9 to TRBJ1-6; as DNA is missing, the TRBD1 call by TCRdb cannot be tested. The CDR3 sequence is 17 residues long. CDR1 and CDR2 (germline): SGDLS, YYNGEE. This CDR3 reads CASSPVLSPQYNSPLHF. Together with reference TRBV9 and TRBJ1-6, the CDR3 gives the full variable domain: DSGVTQTPKHLITATGQRVTLRCSPRSGDLSVYWYQQSLDQGLQFLIQYYNGEERAKGNILERFSAQQFPDLHSELNLSSLELGDSALYFCASSPVLSPQYNSPLHFGNGTRLTVT.

V gene TRBV14 combines with J gene TRBJ2-2; TCRdb's D call, TRBD1, is unchecked because there is no DNA. Germline assignment: CDR1 SGHDN and CDR2 FVKESK. This CDR3 is 14 amino acids long. CDR3 sequence reads: CASSQEWGTGELFF.

This chain joins TRBV19 and TRBJ2-2; TCRdb indicates TRBD1, and absent DNA this call remains unverified. The CDR3 covers 14 residues. Germline assignment: CDR1 LNHDA and CDR2 SQIVND (reference sequence). CDR3 region: CASTKGQPTGELFF. Together with reference TRBV19 and TRBJ2-2, the CDR3 gives the full variable domain: DGGITQSPKYLFRKEGQNVTLSCEQNLNHDAMYWYRQDPGQGLRLIYYSQIVNDFQKGDIAEGYSVSREKKESFPLTVTSAQKNPTAFYLCASTKGQPTGELFFGEGSRLTVL.

The chain carries TRBV7-9 and TRBJ1-4. CDR3 length equals 14 residues. Germline V gene lookup returns CDR1 SEHNR and CDR2 FQNEAQ (reference sequence). The chain's CDR3 is CASSLDWEEEKLFF.

CDR3 sequence reads: CASSPGTSGGYEQYF. V gene TRBV4-3 combines with J gene TRBJ2-7; TCRdb's D call of TRBD2 is untestable without DNA. Germline assignment: CDR1 LGHNA and CDR2 YSLEER. The CDR3 runs to 15 residues.

The V gene is TRBV20-1, the J gene TRBJ1-3; TCRdb selects TRBD1, and the lack of DNA leaves this call unchecked. Germline loops: CDR1 DFQATT, CDR2 SNEGSKA (reference sequence). The CDR3 has 15 amino acids. The CDR3: CSAMKPTVRENTIYF.

V gene TRBV3-1 combines with J gene TRBJ2-1; TCRdb names TRBD1, which stays unverified in the absence of DNA. The V gene's germline CDR1 is LGHDT and CDR2 YNNKEL (reference sequence). The CDR3 sequence is 14 residues long. CDR3 region: CASSQEGPRDEQFF.

This chain uses TRBV29-1 with TRBJ2-7; TCRdb indicates TRBD1, and absent DNA this call remains unverified. Germline CDR1 reads SQVTM; CDR2 reads ANQGSEA. This CDR3 contains 12 residues. This chain's CDR3 is CSVEQGAIEQYF.

The chain joins TRBV9 to TRBJ2-7; no DNA is available, so the TRBD1 call from TCRdb remains unchecked. Germline CDR1 is SGDLS and CDR2 is YYNGEE. CDR3 size: 16 residues. The CDR3 spells CASSLSRGGSFYEQYF.

The gene calls are TRBV6-6 and TRBJ1-2. Per germline, CDR1 MNHNY and CDR2 SVGAGI (reference sequence). The CDR3 sequence is 13 residues long. CDR3 amino acids: CASSYVQIYGYTF.